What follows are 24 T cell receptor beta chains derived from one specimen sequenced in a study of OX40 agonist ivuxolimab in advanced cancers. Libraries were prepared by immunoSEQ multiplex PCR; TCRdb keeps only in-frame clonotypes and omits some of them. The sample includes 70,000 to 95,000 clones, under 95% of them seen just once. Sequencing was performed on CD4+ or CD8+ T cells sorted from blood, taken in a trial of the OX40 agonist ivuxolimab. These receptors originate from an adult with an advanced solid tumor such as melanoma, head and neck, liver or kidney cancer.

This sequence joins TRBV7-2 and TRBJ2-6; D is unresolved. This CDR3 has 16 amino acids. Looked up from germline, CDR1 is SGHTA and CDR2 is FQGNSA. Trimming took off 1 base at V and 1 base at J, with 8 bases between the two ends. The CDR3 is CASSLVRTSGANVLTF. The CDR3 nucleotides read TGTGCCAGCAGCTTAGTGAGGACGTCTGGGGCCAACGTCCTGACTTTC. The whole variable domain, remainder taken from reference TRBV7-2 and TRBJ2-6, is GAGVSQSPSNKVTEKGKDVELRCDPISGHTALYWYRQSLGQGLEFLIYFQGNSAPDKSGLPSDRFSAERTGGSVSTLTIQRTQQEDSAVYLCASSLVRTSGANVLTFGAGSRLTVL.

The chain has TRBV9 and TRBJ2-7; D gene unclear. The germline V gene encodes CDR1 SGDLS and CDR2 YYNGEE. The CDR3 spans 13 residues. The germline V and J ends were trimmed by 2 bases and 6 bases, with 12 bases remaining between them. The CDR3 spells CASSVGPVAEQYF. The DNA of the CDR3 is TGTGCCAGCAGCGTGGGCCCAGTTGCCGAGCAGTACTTC.

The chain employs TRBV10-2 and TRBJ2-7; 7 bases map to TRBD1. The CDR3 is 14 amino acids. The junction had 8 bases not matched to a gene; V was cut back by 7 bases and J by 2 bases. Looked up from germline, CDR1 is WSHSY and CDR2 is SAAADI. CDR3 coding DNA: TGCGCCAGCACCCAACAGGGGACGGCCTACGAGCAGTACTTC. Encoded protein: CASTQQGTAYEQYF.

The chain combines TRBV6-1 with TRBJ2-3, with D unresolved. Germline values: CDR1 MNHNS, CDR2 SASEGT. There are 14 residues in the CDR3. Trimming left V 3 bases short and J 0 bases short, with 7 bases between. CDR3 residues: CASSDRASTDTQYF. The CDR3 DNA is TGTGCCAGCAGTGATAGAGCTAGCACAGATACGCAGTATTTT.

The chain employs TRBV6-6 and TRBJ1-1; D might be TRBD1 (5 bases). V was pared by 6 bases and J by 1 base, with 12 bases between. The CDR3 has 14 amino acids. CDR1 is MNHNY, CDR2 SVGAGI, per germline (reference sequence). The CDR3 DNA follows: TGTGCCAGCAGACTAACGACAGCGAACACTGAAGCTTTCTTT. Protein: CASRLTTANTEAFF.

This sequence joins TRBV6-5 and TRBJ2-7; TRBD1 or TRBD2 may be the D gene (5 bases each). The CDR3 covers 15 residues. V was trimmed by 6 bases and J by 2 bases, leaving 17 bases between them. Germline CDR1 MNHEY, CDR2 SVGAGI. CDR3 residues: CASSAIGLGAYEQYF. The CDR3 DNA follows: TGTGCCAGCAGCGCGATCGGACTGGGGGCCTACGAGCAGTACTTC.

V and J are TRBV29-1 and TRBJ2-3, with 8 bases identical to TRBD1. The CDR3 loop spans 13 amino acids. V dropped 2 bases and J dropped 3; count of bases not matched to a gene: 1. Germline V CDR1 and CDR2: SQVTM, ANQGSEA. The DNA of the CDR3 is TGCAGCGTTGAACAGGGGGCTACAGATACGCAGTATTTT. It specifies CSVEQGATDTQYF.

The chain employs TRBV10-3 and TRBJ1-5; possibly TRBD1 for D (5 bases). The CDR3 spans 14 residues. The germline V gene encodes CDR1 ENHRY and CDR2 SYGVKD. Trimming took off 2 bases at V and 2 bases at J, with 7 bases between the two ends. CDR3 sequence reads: CAISEGAGNQPQHF. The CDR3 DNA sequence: TGTGCCATCAGTGAGGGGGCCGGCAATCAGCCCCAGCATTTT.

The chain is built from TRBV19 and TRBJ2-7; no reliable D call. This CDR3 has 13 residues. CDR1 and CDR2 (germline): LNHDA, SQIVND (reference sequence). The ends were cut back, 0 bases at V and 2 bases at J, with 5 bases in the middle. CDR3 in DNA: TGTGCCAGTAGTATAGAGGTGACCTACGAGCAGTACTTC. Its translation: CASSIEVTYEQYF.

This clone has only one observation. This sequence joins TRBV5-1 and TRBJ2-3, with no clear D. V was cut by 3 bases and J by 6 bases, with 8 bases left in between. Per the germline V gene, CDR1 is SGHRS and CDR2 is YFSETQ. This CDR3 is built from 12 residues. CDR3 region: CASSYYADTQYF. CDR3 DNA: TGCGCCAGCAGCTACTATGCGGATACGCAGTATTTT.

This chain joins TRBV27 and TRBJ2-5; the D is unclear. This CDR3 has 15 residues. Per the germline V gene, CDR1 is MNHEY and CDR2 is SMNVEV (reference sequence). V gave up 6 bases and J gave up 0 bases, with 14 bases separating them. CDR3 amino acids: CASSFRTLDQETQYF. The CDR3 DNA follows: TGTGCCAGCAGCTTCCGAACACTCGACCAAGAGACCCAGTACTTC.

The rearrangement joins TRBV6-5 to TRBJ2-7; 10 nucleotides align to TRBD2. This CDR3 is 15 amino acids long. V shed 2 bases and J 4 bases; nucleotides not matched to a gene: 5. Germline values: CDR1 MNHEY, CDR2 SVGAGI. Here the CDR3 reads CASSYGPSGGYEQYF. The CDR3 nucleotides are TGTGCCAGCAGTTACGGCCCTAGCGGGGGATACGAGCAGTACTTC.

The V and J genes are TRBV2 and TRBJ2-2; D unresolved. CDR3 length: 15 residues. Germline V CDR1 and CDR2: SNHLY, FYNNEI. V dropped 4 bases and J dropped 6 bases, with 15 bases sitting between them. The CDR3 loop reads CASSGQLVLAGELFF. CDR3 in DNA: TGTGCCAGCAGTGGCCAGCTAGTCTTAGCCGGGGAGCTGTTTTTT.

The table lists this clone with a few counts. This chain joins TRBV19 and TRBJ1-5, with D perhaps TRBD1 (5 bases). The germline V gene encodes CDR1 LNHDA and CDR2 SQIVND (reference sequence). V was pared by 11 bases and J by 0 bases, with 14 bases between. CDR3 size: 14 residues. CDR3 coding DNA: TGTGCCCCCCGATGGGGGTATAGCAATCAGCCCCAGCATTTT. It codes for CAPRWGYSNQPQHF.

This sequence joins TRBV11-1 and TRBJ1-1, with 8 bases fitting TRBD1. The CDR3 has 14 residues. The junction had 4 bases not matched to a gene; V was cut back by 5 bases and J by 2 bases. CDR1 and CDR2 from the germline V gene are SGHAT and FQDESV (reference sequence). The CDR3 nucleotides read TGTGCCAGCAGCGCGGACAGGGATAACACTGAAGCTTTCTTT. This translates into CASSADRDNTEAFF. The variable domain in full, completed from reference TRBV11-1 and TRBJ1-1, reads EAEVAQSPRYKITEKSQAVAFWCDPISGHATLYWYRQILGQGPELLVQFQDESVVDDSQLPKDRFSAERLKGVDSTLKIQPAELGDSAMYLCASSADRDNTEAFFGQGTRLTVV.

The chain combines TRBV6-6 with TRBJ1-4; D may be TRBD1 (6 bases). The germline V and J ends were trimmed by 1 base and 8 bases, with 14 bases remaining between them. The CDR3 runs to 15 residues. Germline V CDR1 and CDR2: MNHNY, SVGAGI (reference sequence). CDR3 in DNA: TGTGCCAGCAGTTACTTTAGGGACACAAGGGAAAAACTGTTTTTT. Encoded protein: CASSYFRDTREKLFF.

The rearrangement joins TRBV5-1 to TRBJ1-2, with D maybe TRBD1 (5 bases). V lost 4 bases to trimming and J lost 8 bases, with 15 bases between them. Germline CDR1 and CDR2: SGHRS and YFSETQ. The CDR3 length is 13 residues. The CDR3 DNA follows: TGCGCCAGCAGCCGGGACGGGTTGTCGGGCTACACCTTC. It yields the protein CASSRDGLSGYTF. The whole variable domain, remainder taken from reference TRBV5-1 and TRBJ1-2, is KAGVTQTPRYLIKTRGQQVTLSCSPISGHRSVSWYQQTPGQGLQFLFEYFSETQRNKGNFPGRFSGRQFSNSRSEMNVSTLELGDSALYLCASSRDGLSGYTFGSGTRLTVV.

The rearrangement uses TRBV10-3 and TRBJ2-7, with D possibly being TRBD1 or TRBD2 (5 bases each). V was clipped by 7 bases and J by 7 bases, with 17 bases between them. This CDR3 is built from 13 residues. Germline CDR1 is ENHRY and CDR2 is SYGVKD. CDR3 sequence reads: CAITERGQEEQYF. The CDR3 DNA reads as TGTGCCATCACCGAGAGGGGTCAGGAAGAGCAGTACTTC.

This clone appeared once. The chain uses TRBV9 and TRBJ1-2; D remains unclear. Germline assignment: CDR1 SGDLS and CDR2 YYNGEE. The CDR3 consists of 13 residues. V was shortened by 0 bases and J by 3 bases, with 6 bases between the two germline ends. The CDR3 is CASSVAPDYGYTF. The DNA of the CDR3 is TGTGCCAGCAGCGTAGCACCGGACTATGGCTACACCTTC.

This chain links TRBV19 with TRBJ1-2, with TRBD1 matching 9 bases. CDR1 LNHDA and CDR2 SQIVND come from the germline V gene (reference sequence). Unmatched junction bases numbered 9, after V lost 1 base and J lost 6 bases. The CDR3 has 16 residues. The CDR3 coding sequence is TGTGCCAGTAGTATAGGCTCGGGACAGGGTCTCGATGGCTACACCTTC. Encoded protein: CASSIGSGQGLDGYTF.

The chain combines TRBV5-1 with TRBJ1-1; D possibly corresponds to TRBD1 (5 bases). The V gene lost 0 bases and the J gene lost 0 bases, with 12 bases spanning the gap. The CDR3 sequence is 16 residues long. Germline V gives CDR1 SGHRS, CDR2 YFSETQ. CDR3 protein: CASSLVEVGLNTEAFF. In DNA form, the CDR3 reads TGCGCCAGCAGCTTGGTGGAGGTGGGACTGAACACTGAAGCTTTCTTT.

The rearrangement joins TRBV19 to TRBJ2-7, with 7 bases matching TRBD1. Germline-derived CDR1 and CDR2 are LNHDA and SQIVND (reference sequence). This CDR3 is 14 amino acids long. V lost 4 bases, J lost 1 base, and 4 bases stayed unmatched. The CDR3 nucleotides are TGTGCCAGTAGTAACCGACAGGGTTCCTACGAGCAGTACTTC. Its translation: CASSNRQGSYEQYF.

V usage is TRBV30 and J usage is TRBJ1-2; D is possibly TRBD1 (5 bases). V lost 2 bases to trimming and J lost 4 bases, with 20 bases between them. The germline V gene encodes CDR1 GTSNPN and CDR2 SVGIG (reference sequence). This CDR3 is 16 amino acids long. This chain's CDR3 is CAWSPPGRAVGYGYTF. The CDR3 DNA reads TGTGCCTGGAGTCCGCCGGGCAGGGCCGTCGGCTATGGCTACACCTTC.

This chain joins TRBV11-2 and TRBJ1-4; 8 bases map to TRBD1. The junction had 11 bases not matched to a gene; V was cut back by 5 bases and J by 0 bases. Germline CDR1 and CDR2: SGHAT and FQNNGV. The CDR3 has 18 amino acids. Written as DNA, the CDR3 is TGTGCCAGCAGCGCATCGGACAGGGCCCGTGCAACTAATGAAAAACTGTTTTTT. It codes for CASSASDRARATNEKLFF.